These 5 T cell receptor beta chains originate from one sample sequenced in a study of post-analysis software for immune sequencing data. General study points: About five TRBV segments appeared more often in patients than in controls, and TRBV5-6, TRBV5-1 and TRBV20-1 were among these.

No cognate antigen is known for these TCRs. The TCR beta cDNA libraries contained unique molecular identifiers. TCRdb processed the PCR reads anew with MiXCR; each CDR3 protein has one entry. The sample lists about 820,000 distinct CDR3 sequences, roughly 50% seen once, with approximately 4.3% in the top ten. Sequenced input: blood. The receptors derive from a girl aged 5 to 17 with multiple sclerosis.

The chain has TRBV29-1 and TRBJ2-4; TRBD1 or TRBD2 may be the D gene (6 bases each). With 6 bases removed from V and 7 bases from J, the gap between germline ends came to 13 bases. The CDR3 loop spans 12 amino acids. Germline V gene lookup returns CDR1 SQVTM and CDR2 ANQGSEA. The CDR3 sequence is CSVEEGGNIQYF. As DNA, the CDR3 is TGCAGCGTGGAGGAGGGGGGTAACATTCAGTACTTC.

This clonotype appeared a single time. V usage is TRBV12-3 or TRBV12-4 and J usage is TRBJ1-1; TRBD1 agrees at 7 bases. The CDR3 is 13 residues long. Trimming removed 5 bases from V and 10 bases from J; junction bases left unmatched: 10. CDR3: CASSLSLRQGAFF. The CDR3 nucleotides are TGTGCCAGCAGTCTCTCCCTCCGACAGGGAGCTTTCTTT.

This clonotype has a handful of counts. The chain is built from TRBV29-1 and TRBJ2-5; tentatively, D is TRBD1 (5 bases). The end of the DNA is better explained by TRBJ2-7, so the J call may be wrong. Germline V CDR1 and CDR2: SQVTM, ANQGSEA. This CDR3 has 12 residues. CDR3 bases: TGCAGCGTTTCTATAGGGGTGGGCGAGCAGTACTTC. This sequence encodes CSVSIGVGEQYF.

This clonotype has only one observation. The chain has TRBV20-1 and TRBJ2-3, with TRBD2 matching over 12 bases. CDR1 and CDR2 (germline): DFQATT, SNEGSKA (reference sequence). The CDR3 runs to 16 residues. The V segment lost 1 base and the J segment 4 bases; nucleotides outside the gene matches: 6. CDR3 sequence reads: CSARVSSGRAPDTQYF. The CDR3 DNA reads TGCAGTGCTAGAGTTTCTAGCGGGAGGGCCCCAGATACGCAGTATTTT.

The rearrangement joins TRBV29-1 to TRBJ2-2; D gene uncertain. The CDR3 runs 17 residues. CDR1 is SQVTM, CDR2 ANQGSEA, per germline. The germline V and J ends were trimmed by 0 bases and 3 bases, with 17 bases remaining between them. CDR3 sequence: CSVEDLGNRPDTGELFF. CDR3 bases: TGCAGCGTTGAAGATCTGGGGAACAGACCGGACACCGGGGAGCTGTTTTTT.